What follows describes a single TCR beta chain. TCRdb processed the RT-PCR reads anew with MiXCR; each CDR3 protein has one entry. The profile shows 390,000 or so distinct CDR3 sequences, roughly 16% of them singletons. The data derive from a study of patients and donors after allogeneic stem cell transplantation. V shed 1 base and J shed 5 bases, with 9 bases lying between them. The CDR3 totals 14 residues. Germline-derived CDR1 and CDR2 are LGHNA and YNFKEQ. The V gene is TRBV4-2, the J gene TRBJ2-1; D is unclear. Sequencing was carried out using blood, either unsorted or a sorted T cell fraction (not recorded which). This TCR came from a human donor who was either an allogeneic HSCT recipient or a stem cell or donor lymphocyte infusion donor (not recorded which). It is not recorded whose cells these are; they may come from a transplant donor. For the CDR3, the DNA is TGTGCCAGCAGCCAAGGAGCAGGACACAATGAGCAGTTCTTC. This translates into CASSQGAGHNEQFF.